These 30 T cell receptor beta chains share one sample of origin, sequenced in a study of shared clonotypes between healthy human individuals. Only in-frame clones appear in the TCRdb table, and some are missing; sequencing was by immunoSEQ multiplex PCR. The sample lists 2 million to 2.5 million clones, 93% occurring once. Sequenced material: naive CD4+ T cells from PBMCs. Subset given: CD45RA+ positively selected. Receptor source: a man younger than 35 in good health. Some clones in this sample may be carry-over from other donors' samples.

This clone appeared a single time. The rearrangement joins TRBV7-2 to TRBJ2-1; TRBD2 matches at 7 bases. J lost 0 bases, V lost 5 bases, and 4 bases had no gene match. There are 15 residues in the CDR3. Germline V CDR1 and CDR2: SGHTA, FQGNSA. Here the CDR3 reads CASSPGTNSYNEQFF. The CDR3, as DNA: TGTGCCAGCAGCCCCGGGACTAACTCCTACAATGAGCAGTTCTTC.

The V gene is TRBV2, the J gene TRBJ2-6, with D possibly called TRBD1 or TRBD2 (5 bases each). Trimming pared 7 bases from V and 0 bases from J, leaving 10 bases between. The CDR3 spans 15 residues. Germline values: CDR1 SNHLY, CDR2 FYNNEI. The CDR3 coding sequence is TGTGCCAGCATCCCAGGGACCTCTGGGGCCAACGTCCTGACTTTC. Translating it yields CASIPGTSGANVLTF. The whole variable domain, filled in from reference TRBV2 and TRBJ2-6, reads EPEVTQTPSHQVTQMGQEVILRCVPISNHLYFYWYRQILGQKVEFLVSFYNNEISEKSEIFDDQFSVERPDGSNFTLKIRSTKLEDSAMYFCASIPGTSGANVLTFGAGSRLTVL.

J is TRBJ2-1 and V is TRBV6-6; 8 bases are a match to TRBD1. Losses at the gene ends were 8 bases for V and 7 bases for J; bases not matched to a gene: 13. Germline V gene sequence: CDR1 MNHNY, CDR2 SVGAGI (reference sequence). The CDR3 is 15 amino acids. The CDR3 region is CASLGPAQGVNEQFF. CDR3 DNA: TGTGCCAGCTTAGGGCCGGCACAGGGGGTAAATGAGCAGTTCTTC.

This rearrangement joins TRBV11-2 to TRBJ2-5; D may be TRBD1 or TRBD2 (5 bases each). CDR3 size: 15 residues. V was pared by 4 bases and J by 4 bases, with 16 bases between. CDR1 and CDR2 from the germline V gene are SGHAT and FQNNGV. DNA of the CDR3: TGTGCCAGCAGCTCGGGTAGCGCTCAGGGAGAGACCCAGTACTTC. It translates to CASSSGSAQGETQYF. Full variable domain (missing parts from reference TRBV11-2 and TRBJ2-5): EAGVAQSPRYKIIEKRQSVAFWCNPISGHATLYWYQQILGQGPKLLIQFQNNGVVDDSQLPKDRFSAERLKGVDSTLKIQPAKLEDSAVYLCASSSGSAQGETQYFGPGTRLLVL.

The chain has TRBV28 and TRBJ2-1; 8 bases align to TRBD1. V shed 3 bases and J 6 bases; nucleotides not matched to a gene: 1. CDR1 is MDHEN, CDR2 SYDVKM, per germline. This CDR3 comprises 13 residues. In DNA, the CDR3 is TGTGCCAGCAGTTTCACAGGGGGCAATGAGCAGTTCTTC. Its protein product is CASSFTGGNEQFF.

This chain uses TRBV7-9 with TRBJ2-1; a weak D match, TRBD1 (6 bases). The CDR3 is 17 amino acids. Germline CDR1 reads SEHNR; CDR2 reads FQNEAQ (reference sequence). V shed 5 bases and J shed 2 bases, with 19 bases lying between them. This chain's CDR3 is CASSHHKGGGAYNEQFF. As DNA, the CDR3 is TGTGCCAGCAGCCACCACAAGGGTGGGGGCGCCTACAATGAGCAGTTCTTC.

V gene TRBV4-3 combines with J gene TRBJ2-6, with TRBD2 identical over 9 bases. V lost 2 bases and J lost 4; bases outside the gene matches: 9. The CDR3 is 18 amino acids. The germline gives CDR1 LGHNA, CDR2 YSLEER. Written as DNA, the CDR3 is TGCGCCAGCAGCCAATCCCCGGGACTAGCTTCAGGGGCCAACGTCCTGACTTTC. Its translation: CASSQSPGLASGANVLTF.

The chain uses TRBV25-1 and TRBJ1-2, with a tentative D call TRBD1 (5 bases). CDR3 length equals 14 residues. The germline V and J ends were trimmed by 0 bases and 6 bases, with 11 bases remaining between them. Per germline, CDR1 MGHDK and CDR2 SYGVNS. The CDR3 here is CASSEYSRGDGYTF. In nucleotides, the CDR3 is TGTGCCAGCAGTGAATATTCGAGGGGCGATGGCTACACCTTC.

The rearrangement joins TRBV5-1 to TRBJ2-3; TRBD2 matches 10 bases. The CDR3 is 19 amino acids. V dropped 0 bases and J dropped 0; count of bases not matched to a gene: 10. The V gene's germline CDR1 is SGHRS and CDR2 YFSETQ. CDR3 loop: CASSLEPSGGKLSTDTQYF. In nucleotides, the CDR3 is TGCGCCAGCAGCTTGGAACCTAGCGGGGGAAAACTAAGCACAGATACGCAGTATTTT.

The chain has TRBV30 and TRBJ2-5, with D perhaps matching TRBD1 (6 bases). V was pared by 5 bases and J by 1 base, with 11 bases between. Per the germline V gene, CDR1 is GTSNPN and CDR2 is SVGIG (reference sequence). There are 13 residues in the CDR3. CDR3 in amino acids: CAWLTGIQETQYF. CDR3 coding DNA: TGTGCCTGGCTAACAGGGATCCAAGAGACCCAGTACTTC.

The CDR3 region has the DNA TGTGCCAGCAGCTCGGACGGGTATGGCTACACCTTC. It specifies CASSSDGYGYTF. The rearrangement uses TRBV11-2 and TRBJ1-2; D unclear. Trimming cost V 4 bases and J 5 bases, with 8 bases left between them. The germline CDR1 and CDR2 sequences are SGHAT and FQNNGV. CDR3 length: 12 amino acids.

The chain combines TRBV7-9 with TRBJ2-1, with 8 bases that match TRBD1. From germline, CDR1 is SEHNR and CDR2 FQNEAQ (reference sequence). V shed 5 bases and J 8 bases; nucleotides not matched to a gene: 14. The CDR3 sequence is 16 residues long. CDR3 loop: CASSARQGYPSYEQFF. CDR3 bases: TGTGCCAGCAGCGCCCGACAGGGGTACCCCAGCTATGAGCAGTTCTTC.

The chain combines TRBV18 with TRBJ1-2; 11 bases line up with TRBD1. Losses at the gene ends were 2 bases for V and 4 bases for J; bases not matched to a gene: 9. The CDR3 loop spans 17 amino acids. Per the germline V gene, CDR1 is KGHSH and CDR2 is LQKENI. The CDR3, as DNA: TGTGCCAGCTCACCAGAACGGGACAGGGGGTTCCCCTATGGCTACACCTTC. It is translated as CASSPERDRGFPYGYTF.

In regard to this clone: Other DNA sequences in this sample translate to the same CDR3. V usage is TRBV5-1 and J usage is TRBJ2-5; D is perhaps TRBD1 or TRBD2 (6 bases each). The CDR3 is 13 amino acids. Germline-derived CDR1 and CDR2 are SGHRS and YFSETQ. The V end was cut by 3 bases, the J end by 3 bases, with 9 bases between. The CDR3 coding sequence is TGCGCCAGCAGCTCGGGGGCAGAAGAGACCCAGTACTTC. It translates to CASSSGAEETQYF.

The CDR3 here is CASSPEGLAGSRRAQYF. The CDR3 DNA follows: TGTGCCAGTAGCCCCGAGGGACTAGCGGGCTCCAGAAGGGCCCAGTACTTC. This rearrangement joins TRBV19 to TRBJ2-5, with TRBD2 matching over 12 bases. After removal of 6 bases from V and 9 bases from J, the junction contained 17 bases not matched to a gene. Germline V gene data show CDR1 as LNHDA and CDR2 as SQIVND (reference sequence). There are 17 residues in the CDR3.

This clone was observed a single time. The gene calls are TRBV5-1 and TRBJ2-1; 13 bases fit TRBD2. The CDR3 has 15 amino acids. Trimming at V came to 4 bases and at J to 14 bases, leaving 12 bases not matched to a gene. The germline CDR1 and CDR2 sequences are SGHRS and YFSETQ. DNA for the CDR3: TGCGCCAGCAGCGAAACTAGCGGGAGGGCCGTACTCGAGTTCTTC. This codes for CASSETSGRAVLEFF.

The gene calls are TRBV7-2 and TRBJ2-3, with D uncertain. CDR1 SGHTA and CDR2 FQGNSA come from the germline V gene. The V gene lost 4 bases and the J gene lost 8 bases, with 13 bases spanning the gap. The CDR3 totals 13 residues. This CDR3 is CASSYNEKGTQYF. The CDR3 region has the DNA TGTGCCAGCAGCTACAACGAGAAGGGTACGCAGTATTTT.

This clone was seen only once. This sample includes further DNA sequences coding for the same CDR3. The rearrangement uses TRBV11-2 and TRBJ2-7; possibly TRBD1 or TRBD2 for D (5 bases each). The CDR3 loop spans 14 amino acids. V lost 1 base and J 3 bases, leaving 10 bases between the germline ends. CDR1 is SGHAT and CDR2 is FQNNGV in the germline V gene. The CDR3 protein is CASSLVGTGYEQYF. In nucleotides, the CDR3 is TGTGCCAGCAGCTTAGTGGGGACCGGCTACGAGCAGTACTTC.

This chain joins TRBV14 and TRBJ1-1; unclear D gene. The V end lost 1 base, the J end lost 9 bases, and 12 bases lay between the germline ends. This CDR3 has 13 residues. From germline, CDR1 is SGHDN and CDR2 FVKESK. In nucleotides, the CDR3 is TGTGCCAGCAGCCAAGGGAGAGTGCGGAAAGCTTTCTTT. This codes for CASSQGRVRKAFF.

The gene calls are TRBV2 and TRBJ1-2; D possibly corresponds to TRBD1 (5 bases). Trimming removed 8 bases at V and 0 bases at J, with 7 bases between. The CDR3 totals 12 residues. The germline V gene has CDR1 SNHLY and CDR2 FYNNEI. The CDR3 DNA follows: TGTGCCAGCGCGGGGGCTAACTATGGCTACACCTTC. Translation: CASAGANYGYTF.

The CDR3 DNA is TGTGCTAGTGGTTTGGCCCTAGCTTCCCCCAATGAGCAGTTCTTC. Translating gives CASGLALASPNEQFF. The V call is TRBV12-5, the J call TRBJ2-1; possible D gene TRBD2, 5 bases. CDR3 size: 15 residues. Germline CDR1 is LGHNT and CDR2 is FRNRAP. The V and J ends lost 1 base and 6 bases respectively, with 13 bases between them.

This chain connects TRBV27 to TRBJ1-2; maybe TRBD1 (6 bases). V lost 4 bases and J lost 8, with 17 bases in between. Germline loops: CDR1 MNHEY, CDR2 SMNVEV (reference sequence). There are 14 residues in the CDR3. The chain's CDR3 is CASSSHGAGVGYTF. For the CDR3, the DNA is TGTGCCAGCAGTTCCCACGGTGCAGGGGTGGGCTACACCTTC.

The V gene is TRBV21-1, the J gene TRBJ2-1. TRBV21-1 is deemed a pseudogene. The CDR3 consists of 12 residues. The CDR3 bases are TGTGCCAGCAGCACAAAAGACAATGAGCAGTTCTTC. Translating it yields CASSTKDNEQFF.

The chain combines TRBV6-6 with TRBJ1-2; TRBD1 aligns across 8 bases. CDR3 length: 15 amino acids. Trimming at V came to 6 bases and at J to 6 bases, leaving 12 bases not matched to a gene. Looked up from germline, CDR1 is MNHNY and CDR2 is SVGAGI (reference sequence). The DNA of the CDR3 is TGTGCCAGCAGCCACCCTATGACAGGGGAGGATGGCTACACCTTC. This encodes CASSHPMTGEDGYTF.

This clone was recorded only once. The chain combines TRBV7-2 with TRBJ2-2, with D perhaps matching TRBD1 (5 bases). V shed 4 bases and J shed 5 bases, with 17 bases lying between them. The germline CDR1 and CDR2 sequences are SGHTA and FQGNSA. This CDR3 region has 16 residues. CDR3 amino acids: CASSYPRQGWTGELFF. The CDR3 bases are TGTGCCAGCAGCTACCCTCGGCAGGGATGGACCGGGGAGCTGTTTTTT.

V usage is TRBV30 and J usage is TRBJ2-5; D is possibly TRBD1 or TRBD2 (5 bases each). Germline V gene lookup returns CDR1 GTSNPN and CDR2 SVGIG (reference sequence). The CDR3 has 13 residues. The V gene lost 4 bases and the J gene lost 5 bases, with 14 bases spanning the gap. The CDR3 DNA reads as TGTGCCTGGATCCACAAGTGGGGGGAGACCCAGTACTTC. It translates to CAWIHKWGETQYF.

The chain combines TRBV11-2 with TRBJ2-7, with D maybe TRBD1 (5 bases). CDR1 and CDR2 (germline): SGHAT, FQNNGV. The V gene lost 4 bases and the J gene lost 3 bases, with 16 bases spanning the gap. The CDR3 covers 15 residues. CDR3 amino acids: CASSSPTESHYEQYF. In DNA form, the CDR3 reads TGTGCCAGCAGCTCGCCGACAGAGAGCCACTACGAGCAGTACTTC.

The chain uses TRBV7-6 and TRBJ2-5; perhaps TRBD1 as D (5 bases). The germline gives CDR1 SGHVS, CDR2 FNYEAQ. The CDR3 contains 16 residues. V lost 1 base and J lost 1, with 13 bases in between. Here the CDR3 reads CASSLGRQHVQETQYF. CDR3 in DNA: TGTGCCAGCAGCTTAGGCCGACAGCACGTCCAAGAGACCCAGTACTTC.

The V and J genes are TRBV27 and TRBJ1-3; TRBD1 matches 7 bases. This CDR3 comprises 16 residues. The V gene end was trimmed by 0 bases and the J gene end by 4 bases; junction bases not matched to a gene: 6. Germline CDR1 reads MNHEY; CDR2 reads SMNVEV (reference sequence). CDR3 amino acids: CASSLSFGTAGNTIYF. The CDR3 DNA reads TGTGCCAGCAGTTTATCTTTCGGGACAGCGGGAAACACCATATATTTT.

This chain links TRBV27 with TRBJ2-5; D not resolved. V was shortened by 5 bases and J by 5 bases, with 12 bases between the two germline ends. The CDR3 is 13 amino acids. Looked up from germline, CDR1 is MNHEY and CDR2 is SMNVEV (reference sequence). The chain's CDR3 is CASSGLTRETQYF. The CDR3, as DNA: TGTGCCAGCAGTGGGTTGACAAGGGAGACCCAGTACTTC.